This is a list of T cell receptor beta chains from one sample in a study of cytomegalovirus exposure and HLA in healthy donors. Assay used: immunoSEQ multiplex PCR; TCRdb lists only in-frame clones, some missing. The table includes under 200,000 clones, approximately 72% detected once. Sequencing was done on a sample of PBMCs. Receptors originate from a man in his late teens or twenties in good health and CMV-seronegative. The CDR3 runs from the conserved cysteine through the conserved F or W. The order of the fields is CDR3 protein, CDR3 DNA, D gene, V gene, J gene, clone size. The D gene is left open where the match is weak. Clone size is given for some rows only: seen once, a few or many times, or a class if the clone is expanded.

CASSQETSGDLTGYYEQYF	TGCGCCAGCAGCCAAGAAACTAGCGGGGACTTGACGGGGTACTACGAGCAGTACTTC	TRBD2	TRBV4-3	TRBJ2-7	.
CSSSSPTDRLEFF	TGTTCCAGCAGCTCTCCCACAGACAGGTTGGAGTTCTTC	.	TRBV7-9	TRBJ2-1	.
CASSSTIAGGDNTQYF	TGTGCCAGCAGCTCAACCATAGCGGGAGGGGACAATACGCAGTATTTT	TRBD2	TRBV7-8	TRBJ2-3	.
CAISETGGGLPNEKLFF	TGTGCCATCAGTGAGACCGGGGGAGGACTACCTAATGAAAAACTGTTTTTT	.	TRBV10-3	TRBJ1-4	.
CASSPGTGVPYEQYF	TGTGCCAGCTCACCAGGGACAGGGGTCCCCTACGAGCAGTACTTC	TRBD1	TRBV18	TRBJ2-7	few
CASSLEGTASYEQYF	TGTGCCAGCAGCTTGGAAGGGACAGCGTCCTACGAGCAGTACTTC	TRBD1	TRBV5-4	TRBJ2-7	.
CAKTAGGLGYTF	TGTGCCAAGACAGCGGGGGGACTTGGCTACACCTTC	.	TRBV27	TRBJ1-2	.
CASSPYRGPPQETQYF	TGTGCCAGTAGCCCCTACAGGGGGCCCCCCCAAGAGACCCAGTACTTC	TRBD1	TRBV19	TRBJ2-5	.
CASRRDLTFSGNEQFF	TGTGCCAGCAGGCGGGACCTTACCTTCTCGGGAAATGAGCAGTTCTTC	.	TRBV27	TRBJ2-1	once
CSVRSGLMNTEAFF	TGCAGCGTTAGATCAGGGCTAATGAACACTGAAGCTTTCTTT	.	TRBV29-1	TRBJ1-1	few
CSVVAGGDEKLFF	TGCAGCGTTGTGGCAGGGGGAGATGAAAAACTGTTTTTT	TRBD1	TRBV29-1	TRBJ1-4	.
CASSEGTADNEQFF	TGCGCCAGCAGTGAGGGGACAGCAGACAATGAGCAGTTCTTC	TRBD1	TRBV10-1	TRBJ2-1	.
CASSGQVGEKLFF	TGTGCCAGCAGCGGACAGGTGGGGGAAAAACTGTTTTTT	TRBD1	TRBV11-2	TRBJ1-4	.
CASSLGGGTDTQYF	TGTGCCAGCAGCCTCGGCGGGGGAACAGATACGCAGTATTTT	TRBD2	TRBV6-6	TRBJ2-3	once
CASSPGLAGPSPRGEQFF	TGTGCTAGCAGCCCGGGACTAGCGGGACCCTCTCCTAGGGGTGAGCAGTTCTTC	TRBD2	TRBV7-7	TRBJ2-1	.
CASSLLGVQGETQYF	TGTGCCAGCAGTTTACTCGGGGTACAGGGGGAGACCCAGTACTTC	TRBD1	TRBV28	TRBJ2-5	.
CASSSATAGAGGYTF	TGTGCCAGCAGCTCCGCTACGGCGGGGGCCGGTGGCTACACCTTC	.	TRBV7-6	TRBJ1-2	.
CASSLRTGGVKETQYF	TGTGCCAGCAGCTTAAGGACAGGGGGTGTGAAGGAGACCCAGTACTTC	TRBD1	TRBV7-2	TRBJ2-5	.
CASSKGEGLGTEAFF	TGTGCCAGCAGCAAAGGGGAGGGGCTGGGAACTGAAGCTTTCTTT	.	TRBV21-1	TRBJ1-1	.
CASSPQGYADTQYF	TGTGCCAGCAGTCCTCAGGGGTACGCAGATACGCAGTATTTT	.	TRBV28	TRBJ2-3	.
CASSNTGERETQYF	TGTGCCAGTAGTAACACAGGGGAAAGAGAGACCCAGTACTTC	TRBD1	TRBV19	TRBJ2-5	.
CASSQSSGNGGTDTQYF	TGTGCCAGCAGCCAAAGTTCCGGGAATGGCGGCACAGATACGCAGTATTTT	.	TRBV11-3	TRBJ2-3	few
CASSLGDRALDTQYF	TGTGCCAGCAGCTTGGGGGACAGGGCGTTAGATACGCAGTATTTT	TRBD1	TRBV5-4	TRBJ2-3	few
CASIRGSNTGELFF	TGTGCCAGTATTAGGGGATCGAACACCGGGGAGCTGTTTTTT	.	TRBV19	TRBJ2-2	once
CASSLPRGKGTQYF	TGTGCCAGCAGCCTACCCCGAGGGAAGGGTACGCAGTATTTT	.	TRBV11-2	TRBJ2-3	.
CASSLRDRDSLSESSYEQYF	TGCGCCAGCAGCCTCCGCGACCGGGACTCCCTATCAGAGAGCTCCTACGAGCAGTACTTC	.	TRBV4-1	TRBJ2-7	once
CATPGLAGPSSYEQYF	TGTGCCACCCCGGGACTAGCGGGCCCCAGCTCCTACGAGCAGTACTTC	TRBD2	TRBV10-3	TRBJ2-7	.
CASRSETETNYGYTF	TGTGCAAGTCGCTCTGAGACAGAGACTAACTATGGCTACACCTTC	.	TRBV12-2	TRBJ1-2	.
CASMPTGTYGYTF	TGTGCCAGCATGCCGACAGGGACCTATGGCTACACCTTC	TRBD1	TRBV2	TRBJ1-2	.
CASSGVTGGKGYTF	TGTGCCAGCAGCGGAGTGACAGGGGGAAAAGGCTACACCTTC	TRBD1	TRBV11-2	TRBJ1-2	.
CASTGGSDRGRDEQYF	TGCGCCAGCACAGGAGGCTCGGACAGGGGTAGGGACGAGCAGTACTTC	TRBD1	TRBV5-1	TRBJ2-7	.
CASSWTASGNTEAFF	TGTGCCAGCAGCTGGACAGCCAGTGGGAACACTGAAGCTTTCTTT	.	TRBV11-2	TRBJ1-1	.
CASSLVVTGNEKLFF	TGTGCCAGCAGCTTAGTGGTGACGGGTAATGAAAAACTGTTTTTT	.	TRBV7-6	TRBJ1-4	.
CASTGAAGGVYEQYF	TGTGCCAGCACCGGCGCAGCGGGAGGGGTCTACGAGCAGTACTTC	TRBD2	TRBV28	TRBJ2-7	once
CASRDNSGNTIYF	TGCGCCAGCAGGGACAACTCTGGAAACACCATATATTTT	.	TRBV4-1	TRBJ1-3	once
CASSPWTPYEQYF	TGTGCCAGCAGTCCCTGGACACCCTACGAGCAGTACTTC	.	TRBV5-6	TRBJ2-7	few
CASSLRGYGYTF	TGTGCCAGCAGCTTGAGGGGTTACGGCTACACCTTC	.	TRBV5-6	TRBJ1-2	.